This TCR beta chain was sequenced for a study of T cell clonality in common variable immunodeficiency. General study findings and limits: Repertoire-complication correlations in CVID were limited by patient heterogeneity.

Clones were read by immunoSEQ multiplex PCR, and TCRdb kept only the in-frame ones, dropping some. Recorded here are around 50,000 clones, with no singletons, and the ten leading clones hold roughly 5.5%. This clone has a count of ten or more. Its antigen is currently unknown. The read finishes 3 residues shy of the CDR3 end, and the germline J gene is used to complete it. CDR3 length equals 14 residues. J lost 3 bases, V lost 3 bases, and 2 bases had no gene match. Germline assignment: CDR1 SGHRS and CDR2 YFSETQ. The chain links TRBV5-1 to TRBJ2-7, with TRBD2 matching over 11 bases. The receptor was derived from a person aged 18-70 years in good health. The specimen was peripheral blood mononuclear cells. CDR3 sequence: CASSSGLADYEQYF. The DNA read from the CDR3 is TGCGCCAGCAGCTCGGGACTAGCGGACTACGAG.